Below are 17 T cell receptor beta chains sequenced from a single sample in a study of blood T cell repertoires in COVID-19. Sequencing was performed with immunoSEQ multiplex PCR; in TCRdb, only in-frame clones are kept and a portion is missing. The sample gives a few hundred thousand clones, around 90% of which show up once; roughly 2.3% is in the top ten. Sequencing used peripheral blood. These receptor sequences come from a man aged 45-60 years with acute or convalescent COVID-19.

The rearrangement joins TRBV3-1 (or the pseudogene TRBV3-2) to TRBJ1-4; D is ambiguous. V was trimmed by 4 bases and J by 5 bases, leaving 5 bases between them. Germline V lookup: CDR1 LGHDT, CDR2 YNNKEL (reference sequence). The CDR3 is made up of 12 amino acids. The CDR3 region has the DNA TGTGCCAGCAGCCTGAGAAATGAAAAACTGTTTTTT. This gives the protein CASSLRNEKLFF.

This rearrangement joins TRBV5-4 to TRBJ2-2; TRBD2 matches at 13 bases. Germline CDR1 SGHNT, CDR2 YYREEE (reference sequence). J gave up 7 bases and V 3 bases, and 6 bases lay outside the gene matches. This CDR3 region has 16 residues. The CDR3 region has the DNA TGTGCCAGCAGCTCGGGACTAGCGGGGAGAATCGGGGAGCTGTTTTTT. It codes for CASSSGLAGRIGELFF. Complete variable domain (other parts from reference TRBV5-4 and TRBJ2-2): ETGVTQSPTHLIKTRGQQVTLRCSSQSGHNTVSWYQQALGQGPQFIFQYYREEENGRGNFPPRFSGLQFPNYSSELNVNALELDDSALYLCASSSGLAGRIGELFFGEGSRLTVL.

The V gene is TRBV18, the J gene TRBJ1-4; 9 nucleotides line up with TRBD1. This CDR3 contains 15 residues. The V segment lost 6 bases and the J segment 6 bases; nucleotides outside the gene matches: 8. Per germline, CDR1 KGHSH and CDR2 LQKENI. The CDR3 loop is CASSQLQGADEKLFF. The CDR3 DNA is TGTGCCAGCTCTCAATTACAGGGGGCGGATGAAAAACTGTTTTTT.

V usage is TRBV7-9 and J usage is TRBJ1-2, with D perhaps matching TRBD1 (5 bases). Trimming cost V 5 bases and J 4 bases, with 17 bases left between them. CDR1 and CDR2 (germline): SEHNR, FQNEAQ (reference sequence). CDR3 size: 15 residues. CDR3 sequence: CASSLSGRGVYGYTF. For the CDR3, the DNA is TGTGCCAGCAGCCTGTCGGGGCGGGGGGTCTATGGCTACACCTTC.

The genes are TRBV20-1 and TRBJ2-3, with 8 nucleotides matching TRBD2. Trimming at V came to 3 bases and at J to 2 bases, leaving 7 bases not matched to a gene. This CDR3 spans 15 amino acids. Germline CDR1 is DFQATT and CDR2 is SNEGSKA (reference sequence). The CDR3 DNA reads TGCAGTGCTAGTTCGGGACTAGAGTTCACAGATACGCAGTATTTT. Translating gives CSASSGLEFTDTQYF.

The rearrangement uses TRBV11-1 and TRBJ1-3; tentative D call: TRBD1 (6 bases). From germline, CDR1 is SGHAT and CDR2 FQDESV (reference sequence). There are 12 residues in the CDR3. V lost 5 bases and J lost 8, with 10 bases in between. The CDR3: CASSAQGHTIYF. The DNA of the CDR3 is TGTGCCAGCAGCGCACAGGGACACACCATATATTTT.

The CDR3: CASSQAGTNTGELFF. CDR3 coding DNA: TGCGCCAGCAGCCAAGCGGGGACAAACACCGGGGAGCTGTTTTTT. The J gene is TRBJ2-2, the V gene TRBV4-1, with a tentative D call TRBD1 (6 bases). Trimming took off 1 base at V and 2 bases at J, with 8 bases between the two ends. The CDR3 runs to 15 residues. Germline V CDR1 and CDR2: MGHRA, YSYEKL.

The V gene is TRBV3-1 (or the pseudogene TRBV3-2), the J gene TRBJ1-2; D perhaps matches TRBD1 (6 bases). This CDR3 spans 12 amino acids. Germline values: CDR1 LGHDT, CDR2 YNNKEL (reference sequence). V lost 5 bases and J 8 bases, leaving 12 bases between the germline ends. CDR3 loop: CASSGTTWGYTF. CDR3 bases: TGTGCCAGCAGCGGGACAACTTGGGGCTACACCTTC.

The chain employs TRBV2 and TRBJ1-5; no reliable D call. The germline V gene encodes CDR1 SNHLY and CDR2 FYNNEI. The CDR3 is made up of 12 amino acids. Trimming left V 8 bases short and J 5 bases short, with 10 bases between. Written as DNA, the CDR3 is TGTGCCAGCGGTTTCGGGGATCAGCCCCAGCATTTT. Protein product: CASGFGDQPQHF.

V gene TRBV5-1 combines with J gene TRBJ1-2; D is unresolved. Trimming removed 0 bases at V and 4 bases at J, with 16 bases between. Germline values: CDR1 SGHRS, CDR2 YFSETQ. The CDR3 has 16 amino acids. As DNA, the CDR3 is TGCGCCAGCAGCTTGGAGTCTGGTTCCGTTAGCTATGGCTACACCTTC. Its translation is CASSLESGSVSYGYTF.

This clone came up once. This chain connects TRBV5-1 to TRBJ2-2, with TRBD2 matching over 9 bases. Trimming removed 4 bases from V and 3 bases from J; junction bases left unmatched: 4. Germline V gene lookup returns CDR1 SGHRS and CDR2 YFSETQ. The CDR3 length is 15 residues. The CDR3 protein is CASSTTSGYTGELFF. The CDR3 coding sequence is TGCGCCAGCAGCACGACTAGCGGTTACACCGGGGAGCTGTTTTTT.

The chain joins TRBV4-1 to TRBJ2-2; TRBD1 is a possible D gene (5 bases). Trimming stripped 5 bases from V and 1 base from J, with 11 bases between. This CDR3 spans 15 amino acids. Germline V gives CDR1 MGHRA, CDR2 YSYEKL. The CDR3 nucleotides read TGCGCCAGCAGCTCACAGACAGTGAACACCGGGGAGCTGTTTTTT. The encoded protein is CASSSQTVNTGELFF.

The V call is TRBV25-1, the J call TRBJ2-1; tentative D call: TRBD1 (6 bases). The CDR3 is made up of 18 amino acids. The germline V and J ends were trimmed by 6 bases and 0 bases, with 21 bases remaining between them. The germline gives CDR1 MGHDK, CDR2 SYGVNS. Here the CDR3 DNA reads TGTGCCAGCAGCCTCACCCACAGGGCAGGAGGCTCCTACAATGAGCAGTTCTTC. Its protein product is CASSLTHRAGGSYNEQFF. The full variable domain, its missing parts supplied by reference TRBV25-1 and TRBJ2-1, is EADIYQTPRYLVIGTGKKITLECSQTMGHDKMYWYQQDPGMELHLIHYSYGVNSTEKGDLSSESTVSRIRTEHFPLTLESARPSHTSQYLCASSLTHRAGGSYNEQFFGPGTRLTVL.

A note on this clone: The sample contains more than one DNA sequence encoding this CDR3. This chain joins TRBV19 and TRBJ1-5, with TRBD1 as a possible D gene (5 bases). The germline V and J ends were trimmed by 3 bases and 0 bases, with 6 bases remaining between them. The CDR3 totals 14 residues. Germline V CDR1 and CDR2: LNHDA, SQIVND (reference sequence). The CDR3 sequence is CASSIRDSNQPQHF. CDR3 in DNA: TGTGCCAGTAGTATCAGGGATAGCAATCAGCCCCAGCATTTT.

The V gene is TRBV27, the J gene TRBJ1-6; weak D call: TRBD1 (5 bases). Trimming cost V 7 bases and J 10 bases, with 17 bases left between them. CDR1 is MNHEY, CDR2 SMNVEV, per germline (reference sequence). The CDR3 runs 14 residues. In DNA form, the CDR3 reads TGTGCCAGCACCCGTGACAGTCCTGCATCACCCCTCCACTTT. The encoded protein is CASTRDSPASPLHF.

V gene TRBV5-3 combines with J gene TRBJ2-3; 9 nucleotides agree with TRBD2. TRBV5-3 carries the ORF label, with uncertain function. The V gene end was trimmed by 1 base and the J gene end by 0 bases; junction bases not matched to a gene: 0. The CDR3 covers 15 residues. The CDR3 nucleotides are TGTGCCAGAAGCTTGCTAGCGGGGAGCACAGATACGCAGTATTTT. The encoded protein is CARSLLAGSTDTQYF.

J is TRBJ1-4 and V is TRBV5-5; D gene unclear. Trimming took off 2 bases at V and 2 bases at J, with 7 bases between the two ends. Germline CDR1 SGHKS, CDR2 YYEKEE (reference sequence). The CDR3 runs to 14 residues. CDR3 sequence: CASSFLDTNEKLFF. The CDR3 region has the DNA TGTGCCAGCAGCTTCCTAGACACTAATGAAAAACTGTTTTTT.